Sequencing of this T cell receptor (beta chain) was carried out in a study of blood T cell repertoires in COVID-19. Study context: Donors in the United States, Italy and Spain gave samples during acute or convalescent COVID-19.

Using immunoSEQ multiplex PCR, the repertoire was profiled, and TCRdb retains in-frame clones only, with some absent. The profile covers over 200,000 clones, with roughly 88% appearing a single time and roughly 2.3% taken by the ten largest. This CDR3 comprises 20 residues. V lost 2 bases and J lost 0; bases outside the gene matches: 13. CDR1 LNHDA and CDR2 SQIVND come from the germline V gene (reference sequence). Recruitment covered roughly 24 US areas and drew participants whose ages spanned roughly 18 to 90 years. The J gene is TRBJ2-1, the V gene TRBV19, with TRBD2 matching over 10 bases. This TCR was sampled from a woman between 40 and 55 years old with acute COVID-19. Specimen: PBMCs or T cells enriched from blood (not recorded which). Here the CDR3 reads CASSIIRARTSGTSYNEQFF. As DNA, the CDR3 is TGTGCCAGTAGTATAATTCGGGCGCGGACTAGCGGTACCTCCTACAATGAGCAGTTCTTC.